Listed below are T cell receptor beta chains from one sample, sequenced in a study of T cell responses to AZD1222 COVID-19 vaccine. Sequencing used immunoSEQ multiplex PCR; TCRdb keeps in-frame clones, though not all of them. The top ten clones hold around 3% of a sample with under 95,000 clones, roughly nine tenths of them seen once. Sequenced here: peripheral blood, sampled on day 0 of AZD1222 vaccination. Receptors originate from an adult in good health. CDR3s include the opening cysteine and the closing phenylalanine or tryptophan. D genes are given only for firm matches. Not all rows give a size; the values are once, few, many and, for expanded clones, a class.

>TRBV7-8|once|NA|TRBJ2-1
CASSPPRERTNEQFF
TGTGCCAGCAGCCCTCCCCGGGAGAGAACCAATGAGCAGTTCTTC
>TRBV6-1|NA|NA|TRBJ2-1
CASSDPGSPYNEQFF
TGTGCCAGCAGTGACCCAGGTAGCCCCTACAATGAGCAGTTCTTC
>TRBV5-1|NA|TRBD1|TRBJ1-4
CASSLGTGNEKLFF
TGCGCCAGCAGCTTGGGGACAGGGAATGAAAAACTGTTTTTT
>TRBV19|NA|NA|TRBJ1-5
CASSIDRWGTHSNQPQHF
TGTGCCAGTAGTATAGATCGTTGGGGAACCCATAGCAATCAGCCCCAGCATTTT
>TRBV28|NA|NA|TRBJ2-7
CASSFGLYEQYF
TGTGCCAGCAGTTTCGGTCTCTACGAGCAGTACTTC
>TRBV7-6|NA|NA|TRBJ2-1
CASSRQPGTAYNEQFF
TGTGCCAGCAGCCGCCAACCCGGGACGGCCTACAATGAGCAGTTCTTC
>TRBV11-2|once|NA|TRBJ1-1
CASRDPRDTEAFF
TGTGCCAGCCGTGACCCGAGGGACACTGAAGCTTTCTTT
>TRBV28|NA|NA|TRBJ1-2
CASSLATTSYGYTF
TGTGCCAGCAGTTTAGCTACAACCTCATATGGCTACACCTTC
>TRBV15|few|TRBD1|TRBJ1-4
CATSSGQGAGEKLFF
TGTGCCACCAGCAGTGGACAGGGGGCAGGGGAAAAACTGTTTTTT
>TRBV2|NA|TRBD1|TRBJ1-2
CASSLTGGDYGYTF
TGTGCCAGCAGTCTGACAGGGGGCGACTATGGCTACACCTTC
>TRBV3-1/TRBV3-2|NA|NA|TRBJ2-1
CASSQTFAAGQNNEQFF
TGTGCCAGCAGCCAAACGTTCGCAGCAGGACAGAACAATGAGCAGTTCTTC
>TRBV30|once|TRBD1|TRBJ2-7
CAWSTSGTGVYEQYF
TGTGCCTGGAGTACCTCCGGGACAGGGGTTTACGAGCAGTACTTC
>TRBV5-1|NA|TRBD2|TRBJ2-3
CASSRRTPGLAGRTDTQYF
TGCGCCAGCAGCCGCCGGACCCCGGGACTAGCGGGACGCACAGATACGCAGTATTTT
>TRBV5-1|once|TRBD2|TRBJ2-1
CASSQLTSGAYNEQFF
TGCGCCAGCAGCCAGTTGACTAGCGGGGCGTACAATGAGCAGTTCTTC
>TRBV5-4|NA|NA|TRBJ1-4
CASSPGGVRGEKLFF
TGTGCCAGCAGCCCGGGAGGGGTGAGGGGTGAAAAACTGTTTTTT
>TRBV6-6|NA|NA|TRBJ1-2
CASSYSGGGRGYTF
TGTGCCAGCAGTTACTCCGGGGGGGGTCGAGGCTACACCTTC
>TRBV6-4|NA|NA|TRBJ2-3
CASSVMSGDTQYF
TGTGCCAGCAGTGTAATGTCAGGGGATACGCAGTATTTT